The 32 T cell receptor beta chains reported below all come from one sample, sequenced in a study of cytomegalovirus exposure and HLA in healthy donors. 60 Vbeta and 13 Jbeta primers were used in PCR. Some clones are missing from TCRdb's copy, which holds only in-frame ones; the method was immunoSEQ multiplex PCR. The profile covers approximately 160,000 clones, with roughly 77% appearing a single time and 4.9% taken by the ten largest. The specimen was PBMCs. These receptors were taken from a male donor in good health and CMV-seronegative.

The CDR3 is CASSYSVSEQYF. CDR3 nucleotide sequence: TGTGCCAGCAGTTACTCAGTCAGCGAGCAGTACTTC. The V and J genes are TRBV6-6 and TRBJ2-7; D gene unclear. Germline values: CDR1 MNHNY, CDR2 SVGAGI (reference sequence). The CDR3 is 12 residues long. V dropped 0 bases and J dropped 6 bases, with 6 bases sitting between them.

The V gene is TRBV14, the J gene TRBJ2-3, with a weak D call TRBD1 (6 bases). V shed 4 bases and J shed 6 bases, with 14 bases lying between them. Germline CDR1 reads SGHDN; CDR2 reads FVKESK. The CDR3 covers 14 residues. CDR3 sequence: CASSPTRGFDTQYF. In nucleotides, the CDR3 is TGTGCCAGCAGCCCTACCAGGGGTTTCGATACGCAGTATTTT.

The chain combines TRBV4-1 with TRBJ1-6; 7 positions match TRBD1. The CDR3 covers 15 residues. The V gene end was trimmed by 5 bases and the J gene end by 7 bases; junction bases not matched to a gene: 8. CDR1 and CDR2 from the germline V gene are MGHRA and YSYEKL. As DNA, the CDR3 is TGCGCCAGCAGCTACCCAGGGGGTAACAATTCACCCCTCCACTTT. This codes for CASSYPGGNNSPLHF.

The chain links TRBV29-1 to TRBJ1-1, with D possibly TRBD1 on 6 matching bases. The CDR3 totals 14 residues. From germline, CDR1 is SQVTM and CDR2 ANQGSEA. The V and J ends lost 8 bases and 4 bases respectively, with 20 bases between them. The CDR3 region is CSSIAGARGTEAFF. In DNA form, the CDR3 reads TGCAGCTCAATCGCGGGGGCGAGAGGCACTGAAGCTTTCTTT.

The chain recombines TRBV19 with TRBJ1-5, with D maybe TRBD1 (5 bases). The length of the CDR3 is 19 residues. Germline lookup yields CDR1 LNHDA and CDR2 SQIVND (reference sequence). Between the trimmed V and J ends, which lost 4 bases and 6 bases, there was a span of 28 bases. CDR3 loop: CASSNVISRGILYSQPQHF. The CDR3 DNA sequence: TGTGCCAGTAGTAATGTAATATCTCGGGGGATCCTTTATAGTCAGCCCCAGCATTTT.

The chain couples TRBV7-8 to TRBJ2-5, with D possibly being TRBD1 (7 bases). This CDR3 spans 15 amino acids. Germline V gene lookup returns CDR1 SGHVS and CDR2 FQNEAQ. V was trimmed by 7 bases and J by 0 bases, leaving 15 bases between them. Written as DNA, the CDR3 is TGTGCCAGCACCCCAGGGGGGCCCTACCAAGAGACCCAGTACTTC. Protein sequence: CASTPGGPYQETQYF.

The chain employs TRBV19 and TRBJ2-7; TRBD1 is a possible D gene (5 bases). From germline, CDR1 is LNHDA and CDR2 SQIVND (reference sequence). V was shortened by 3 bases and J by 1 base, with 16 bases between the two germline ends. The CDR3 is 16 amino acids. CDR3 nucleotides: TGTGCCAGTAGTATTGGTTGGGGCACAAGGTCCTACGAGCAGTACTTC. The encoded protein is CASSIGWGTRSYEQYF.

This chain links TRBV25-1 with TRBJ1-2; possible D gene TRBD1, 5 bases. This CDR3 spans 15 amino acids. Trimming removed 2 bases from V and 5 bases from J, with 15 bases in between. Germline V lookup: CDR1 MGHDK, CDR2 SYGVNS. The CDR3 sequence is CASSEVVWQGYGYTF. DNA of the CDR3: TGTGCCAGCAGTGAAGTGGTGTGGCAGGGTTATGGCTACACCTTC.

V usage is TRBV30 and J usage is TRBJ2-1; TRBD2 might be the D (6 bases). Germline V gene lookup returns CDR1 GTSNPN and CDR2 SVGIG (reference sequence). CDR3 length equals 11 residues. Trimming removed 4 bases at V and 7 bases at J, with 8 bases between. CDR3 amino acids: CAWTLANEQFF. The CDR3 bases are TGTGCCTGGACTCTAGCGAATGAGCAGTTCTTC.

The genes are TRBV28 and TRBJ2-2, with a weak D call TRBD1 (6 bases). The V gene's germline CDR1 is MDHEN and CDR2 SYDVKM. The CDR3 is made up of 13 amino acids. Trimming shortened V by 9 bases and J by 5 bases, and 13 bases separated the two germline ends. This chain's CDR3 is CASRQGWTGELFF. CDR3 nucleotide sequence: TGTGCCAGTCGGCAGGGGTGGACCGGGGAGCTGTTTTTT.

This chain's CDR3 is CASSQRTYEQYF. The CDR3 DNA is TGTGCCAGCAGCCAGCGAACCTACGAGCAGTACTTC. This rearrangement joins TRBV13 to TRBJ2-7; unclear D gene. Trimming cost V 5 bases and J 2 bases, with 7 bases left between them. Germline CDR1 PRHDT, CDR2 FYEKMQ (reference sequence). This CDR3 region has 12 residues.

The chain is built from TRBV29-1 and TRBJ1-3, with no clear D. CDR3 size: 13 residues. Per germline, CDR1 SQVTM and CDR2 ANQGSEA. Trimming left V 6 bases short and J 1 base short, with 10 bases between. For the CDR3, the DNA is TGCAGCGTCCTCATGCAGTCTGGAAACACCATATATTTT. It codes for CSVLMQSGNTIYF.

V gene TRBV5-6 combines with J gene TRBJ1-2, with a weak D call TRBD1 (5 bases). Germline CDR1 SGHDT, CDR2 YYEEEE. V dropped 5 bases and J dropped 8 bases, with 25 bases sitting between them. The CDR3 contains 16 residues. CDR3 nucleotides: TGTGCCAGCAGGGGGGGGGACCAGGGACTTAGGCGCGGCTACACCTTC. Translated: CASRGGDQGLRRGYTF.

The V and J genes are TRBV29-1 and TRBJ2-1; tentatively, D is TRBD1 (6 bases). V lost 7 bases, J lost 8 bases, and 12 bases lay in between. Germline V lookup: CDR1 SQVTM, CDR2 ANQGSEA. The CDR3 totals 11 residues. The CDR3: CSEGPGDEQFF. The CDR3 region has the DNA TGCAGCGAGGGACCAGGGGATGAGCAGTTCTTC.

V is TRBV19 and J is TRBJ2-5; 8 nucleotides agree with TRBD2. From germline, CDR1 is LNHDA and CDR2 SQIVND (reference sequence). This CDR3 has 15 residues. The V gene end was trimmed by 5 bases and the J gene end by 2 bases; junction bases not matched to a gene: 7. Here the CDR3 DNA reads TGTGCCAGTAGTCTCCTACTAGCGGCACAAGAGACCCAGTACTTC. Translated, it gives CASSLLLAAQETQYF.

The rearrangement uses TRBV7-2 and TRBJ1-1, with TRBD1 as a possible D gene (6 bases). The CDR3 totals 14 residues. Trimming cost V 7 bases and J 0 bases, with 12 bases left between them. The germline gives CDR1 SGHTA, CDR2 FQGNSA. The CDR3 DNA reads TGTGCCAGCACCGGACAGCCCCTGAACACTGAAGCTTTCTTT. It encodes CASTGQPLNTEAFF.

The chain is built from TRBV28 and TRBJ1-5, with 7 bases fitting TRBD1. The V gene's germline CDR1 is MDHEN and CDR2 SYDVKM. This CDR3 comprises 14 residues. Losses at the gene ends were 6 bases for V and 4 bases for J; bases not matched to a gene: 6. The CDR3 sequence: CASRGAGGNQPQHF. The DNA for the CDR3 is TGTGCCAGCAGAGGGGCAGGGGGAAATCAGCCCCAGCATTTT.

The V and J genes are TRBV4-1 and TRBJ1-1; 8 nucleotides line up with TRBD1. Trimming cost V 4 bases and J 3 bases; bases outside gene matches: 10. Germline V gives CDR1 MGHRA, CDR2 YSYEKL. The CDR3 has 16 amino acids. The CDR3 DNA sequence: TGCGCCAGCAGCCGACAGGGGCGCCTGGTGGACACTGAAGCTTTCTTT. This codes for CASSRQGRLVDTEAFF.

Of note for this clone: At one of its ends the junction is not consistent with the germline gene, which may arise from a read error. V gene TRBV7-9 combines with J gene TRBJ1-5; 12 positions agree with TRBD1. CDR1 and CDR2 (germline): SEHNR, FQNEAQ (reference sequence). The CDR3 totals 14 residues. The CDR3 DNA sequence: TGTGCCAGCAGCGGGACAGGGGGCGATCAGCCCCGGCATTTT. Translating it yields CASSGTGGDQPRHF.

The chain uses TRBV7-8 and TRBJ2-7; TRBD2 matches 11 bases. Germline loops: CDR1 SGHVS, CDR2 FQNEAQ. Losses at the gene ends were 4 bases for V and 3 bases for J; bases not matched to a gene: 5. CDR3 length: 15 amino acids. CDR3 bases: TGTGCCAGCAGCTATTTAGCGGGAGGGCTCTACGAGCAGTACTTC. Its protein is CASSYLAGGLYEQYF.

CDR3 protein: CASSDFRGGFRYEQFF. CDR3 nucleotide sequence: TGCGCCAGCAGTGACTTTCGAGGGGGATTTCGGTATGAGCAGTTCTTC. The chain uses TRBV10-1 and TRBJ2-1, with D possibly TRBD1 on 6 matching bases. The ends were cut back, 3 bases at V and 8 bases at J, with 20 bases in the middle. This CDR3 is built from 16 residues. Germline CDR1 WNHNN, CDR2 SYGVQD (reference sequence).

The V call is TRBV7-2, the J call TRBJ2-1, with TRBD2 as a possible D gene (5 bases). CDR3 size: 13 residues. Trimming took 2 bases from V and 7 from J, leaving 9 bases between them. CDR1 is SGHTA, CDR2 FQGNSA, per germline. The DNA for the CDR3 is TGTGCCAGCAGCTTAACTAGTCAAAATGAGCAGTTCTTC. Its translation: CASSLTSQNEQFF.

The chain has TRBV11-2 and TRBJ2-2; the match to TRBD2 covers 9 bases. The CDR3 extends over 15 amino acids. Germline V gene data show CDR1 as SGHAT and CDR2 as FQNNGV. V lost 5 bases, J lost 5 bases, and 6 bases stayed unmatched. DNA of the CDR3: TGTGCCAGCAGCCTGGGCCTAGCGGGAACCGGGGAGCTGTTTTTT. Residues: CASSLGLAGTGELFF.

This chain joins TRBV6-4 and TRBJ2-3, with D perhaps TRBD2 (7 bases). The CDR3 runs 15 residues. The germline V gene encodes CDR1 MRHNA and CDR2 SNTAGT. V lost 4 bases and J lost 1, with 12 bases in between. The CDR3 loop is CASSVGGGGTDTQYF. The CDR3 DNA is TGTGCCAGCAGTGTTGGGGGGGGCGGCACAGATACGCAGTATTTT.

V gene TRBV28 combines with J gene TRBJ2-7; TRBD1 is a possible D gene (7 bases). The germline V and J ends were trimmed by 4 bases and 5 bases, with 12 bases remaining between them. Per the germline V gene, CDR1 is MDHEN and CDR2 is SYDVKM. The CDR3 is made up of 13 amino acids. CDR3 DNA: TGTGCCAGCAGTTCTAGCGACAGGGACGAGCAGTACTTC. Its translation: CASSSSDRDEQYF.

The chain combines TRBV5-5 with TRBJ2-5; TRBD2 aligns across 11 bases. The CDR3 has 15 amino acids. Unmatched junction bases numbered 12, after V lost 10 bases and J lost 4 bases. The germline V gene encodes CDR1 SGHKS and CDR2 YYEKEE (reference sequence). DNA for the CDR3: TGTGCCCCAAGGTCGGCTAGCGGGGGGCGAGAGACCCAGTACTTC. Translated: CAPRSASGGRETQYF. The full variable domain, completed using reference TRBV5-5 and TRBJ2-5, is DAGVTQSPTHLIKTRGQQVTLRCSPISGHKSVSWYQQVLGQGPQFIFQYYEKEERGRGNFPDRFSARQFPNYSSELNVNALLLGDSALYLCAPRSASGGRETQYFGPGTRLLVL.

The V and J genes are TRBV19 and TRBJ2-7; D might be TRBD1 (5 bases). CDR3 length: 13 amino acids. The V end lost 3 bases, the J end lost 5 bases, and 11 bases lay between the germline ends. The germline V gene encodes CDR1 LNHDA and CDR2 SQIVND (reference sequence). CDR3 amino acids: CASSMHGADEQYF. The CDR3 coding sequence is TGTGCCAGTAGTATGCATGGGGCGGACGAGCAGTACTTC.

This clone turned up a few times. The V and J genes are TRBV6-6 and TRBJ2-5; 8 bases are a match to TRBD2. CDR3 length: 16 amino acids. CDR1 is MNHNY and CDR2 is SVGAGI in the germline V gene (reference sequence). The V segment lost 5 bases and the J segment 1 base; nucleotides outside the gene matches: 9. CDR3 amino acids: CASSPNSGGLQETQYF. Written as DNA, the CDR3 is TGTGCCAGCAGTCCGAACAGCGGGGGCCTCCAAGAGACCCAGTACTTC.

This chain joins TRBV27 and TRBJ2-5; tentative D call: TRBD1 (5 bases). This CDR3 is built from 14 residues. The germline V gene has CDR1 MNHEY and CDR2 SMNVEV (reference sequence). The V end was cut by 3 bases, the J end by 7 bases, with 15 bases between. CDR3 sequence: CASSFSGPQWTQYF. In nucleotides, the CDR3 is TGTGCCAGCAGTTTCTCAGGGCCCCAGTGGACCCAGTACTTC.

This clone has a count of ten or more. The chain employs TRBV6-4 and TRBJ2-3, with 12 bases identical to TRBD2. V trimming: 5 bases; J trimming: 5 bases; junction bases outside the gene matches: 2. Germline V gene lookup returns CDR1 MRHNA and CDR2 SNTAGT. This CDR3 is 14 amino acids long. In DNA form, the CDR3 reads TGTGCCAGCAGTACTAGCGGGGGGCTAGATACGCAGTATTTT. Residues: CASSTSGGLDTQYF.

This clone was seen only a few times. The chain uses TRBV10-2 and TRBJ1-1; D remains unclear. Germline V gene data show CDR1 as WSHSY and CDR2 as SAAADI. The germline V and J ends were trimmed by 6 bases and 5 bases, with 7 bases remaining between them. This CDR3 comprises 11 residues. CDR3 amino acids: CASSGRTEAFF. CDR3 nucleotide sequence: TGCGCCAGCAGCGGGAGGACTGAAGCTTTCTTT.

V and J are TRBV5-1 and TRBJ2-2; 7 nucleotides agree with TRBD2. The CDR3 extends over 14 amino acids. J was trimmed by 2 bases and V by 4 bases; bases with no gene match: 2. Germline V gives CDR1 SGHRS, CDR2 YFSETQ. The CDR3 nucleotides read TGCGCCAGCAGCCCTAGCGGAAACACCGGGGAGCTGTTTTTT. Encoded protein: CASSPSGNTGELFF. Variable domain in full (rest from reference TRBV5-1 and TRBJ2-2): KAGVTQTPRYLIKTRGQQVTLSCSPISGHRSVSWYQQTPGQGLQFLFEYFSETQRNKGNFPGRFSGRQFSNSRSEMNVSTLELGDSALYLCASSPSGNTGELFFGEGSRLTVL.